The 9 T cell receptor beta chains below were found in one sample sequenced in a study of cytomegalovirus exposure and HLA in healthy donors (dated by TCRdb to about 2017). The library came from the immunoSEQ multiplex PCR assay. TCRdb's version of the immuneACCESS table is confined to in-frame rearrangements and falls short of the full clone set. An unresolved V gene accounts for under half of the shortfall where checked; the remainder is of unknown origin. The sample includes approximately 270,000 clones, with approximately 84% observed a single time. Of the sample, around 12% falls within the top ten clones. The specimen sequenced was PBMCs. These receptors were taken from a young man in good health and CMV-seropositive.

This rearrangement joins TRBV2 to TRBJ2-7, with unresolved D. Germline V gives CDR1 SNHLY, CDR2 FYNNEI. Trimming removed 2 bases at V and 5 bases at J, with 10 bases between. The CDR3 consists of 13 residues. The CDR3 sequence: CASSEIPRDEQYF. The DNA of the CDR3 is TGTGCCAGCAGTGAAATTCCCCGCGACGAGCAGTACTTC.

This clone occurred once. The chain uses TRBV7-2 and TRBJ2-1; 9 bases match TRBD2. Germline values: CDR1 SGHTA, CDR2 FQGNSA. J was trimmed by 8 bases and V by 5 bases; bases with no gene match: 13. The CDR3 has 16 residues. DNA for the CDR3: TGTGCCAGCAGCCCCAAGGGGACTAGCCAGTGGGATGAGCAGTTCTTC. It yields the protein CASSPKGTSQWDEQFF. The whole variable domain, filled in from reference TRBV7-2 and TRBJ2-1, reads GAGVSQSPSNKVTEKGKDVELRCDPISGHTALYWYRQSLGQGLEFLIYFQGNSAPDKSGLPSDRFSAERTGGSVSTLTIQRTQQEDSAVYLCASSPKGTSQWDEQFFGPGTRLTVL.

The chain links TRBV5-6 to TRBJ1-2; 8 positions match TRBD1. CDR1 and CDR2 from the germline V gene are SGHDT and YYEEEE. The J segment lost 4 bases and the V segment lost 2 bases, leaving 7 bases of the junction unmatched. The length of the CDR3 is 15 residues. As DNA, the CDR3 is TGTGCCAGCAGCTTCATTCAACAGGGGGGCTATGGCTACACCTTC. Translating gives CASSFIQQGGYGYTF.

The table lists this clone with many counts. This sequence joins TRBV27 and TRBJ2-7; D is unresolved. Germline assignment: CDR1 MNHEY and CDR2 SMNVEV (reference sequence). This CDR3 has 13 residues. V was pared by 4 bases and J by 2 bases, with 9 bases between. CDR3 amino acids: CASSSLNTYEQYF. The DNA for the CDR3 is TGTGCCAGCAGTTCCCTTAACACCTACGAGCAGTACTTC.

The chain carries TRBV14 and TRBJ2-3; D is unclear. V gave up 10 bases and J gave up 6 bases, with 11 bases separating them. The CDR3 length is 11 residues. Germline CDR1 is SGHDN and CDR2 is FVKESK. The CDR3 DNA reads TGTGCCACTTCGAGATATGATACGCAGTATTTT. Translating it yields CATSRYDTQYF.

The CDR3 reads CASGTMAQHF. For the CDR3, the DNA is TGTGCCAGCGGGACAATGGCCCAGCATTTT. The chain has TRBV2 and TRBJ1-5; D is perhaps TRBD1 (6 bases). With 8 bases removed from V and 11 bases from J, the gap between germline ends came to 10 bases. The CDR3 extends over 10 amino acids. Per the germline V gene, CDR1 is SNHLY and CDR2 is FYNNEI.

The chain has TRBV7-3 and TRBJ1-5; D unresolved. The CDR3 covers 13 residues. Germline CDR1 reads SGHTA; CDR2 reads FQGTGA. Deletions cut 1 base from V and 10 bases from J, with 11 bases between. The CDR3 nucleotides read TGTGCCAGCAGCTTAATCGAGGGAGCTCCCCAGCATTTT. Its translation is CASSLIEGAPQHF.

The chain couples TRBV15 to TRBJ2-7; no clear D gene. The CDR3 loop spans 14 amino acids. Trimming pared 2 bases from V and 1 base from J, leaving 9 bases between. Germline CDR1 is LNHNV and CDR2 is YYDKDF (reference sequence). The CDR3 spells CATSRSSQSYEQYF. DNA for the CDR3: TGTGCCACCAGCAGAAGTAGTCAATCCTACGAGCAGTACTTC.

This chain uses TRBV18 with TRBJ2-7; 8 bases match TRBD2. Germline-derived CDR1 and CDR2 are KGHSH and LQKENI. Trimming at V came to 4 bases and at J to 4 bases, leaving 12 bases not matched to a gene. This CDR3 is built from 16 residues. The DNA of the CDR3 is TGTGCCAGCTCACGGACTAGCCCCGATTTGAGATACGAGCAGTACTTC. It is translated as CASSRTSPDLRYEQYF.